A single sample is the source of the 9 T cell receptor beta chains below, sequenced in a study of cytomegalovirus exposure and HLA in healthy donors. Both 60 Vbeta primers and 13 Jbeta primers went into the PCR. Sequencing was performed with immunoSEQ multiplex PCR; in TCRdb, only in-frame clones are kept and a portion is missing. Among 100,000 or so clones listed, 75% to 85% were seen once. The sequenced sample consisted of PBMCs. These receptors were taken from a man younger than 40 in good health and CMV-seronegative.

The chain uses TRBV2 and TRBJ2-3, with D perhaps TRBD1 (6 bases). Trimming left V 6 bases short and J 2 bases short, with 9 bases between. The germline V gene encodes CDR1 SNHLY and CDR2 FYNNEI. This CDR3 spans 13 amino acids. The CDR3, as DNA: TGTGCCAGCAGCGGGGACACCACAGATACGCAGTATTTT. Encoded protein: CASSGDTTDTQYF.

The chain has TRBV5-1 and TRBJ1-2; tentative D call: TRBD1 (6 bases). CDR1 is SGHRS, CDR2 YFSETQ, per germline. CDR3 size: 13 residues. The V end was cut by 5 bases, the J end by 4 bases, with 12 bases between. This CDR3 is CASSTGTSYGYTF. In DNA, the CDR3 is TGCGCCAGCAGTACCGGGACAAGCTATGGCTACACCTTC.

The genes are TRBV6-5 and TRBJ1-1, with a tentative D call TRBD1 (6 bases). CDR1 and CDR2 (germline): MNHEY, SVGAGI. This CDR3 is built from 15 residues. The germline V and J ends were trimmed by 8 bases and 1 base, with 17 bases remaining between them. CDR3 DNA sequence: TGTGCCAGCGTCCCCATGGGGACATCGAACACTGAAGCTTTCTTT. Translating gives CASVPMGTSNTEAFF.

The V and J genes are TRBV4-3 and TRBJ1-4; 9 nucleotides match TRBD1. The CDR3 runs to 17 residues. V lost 2 bases to trimming and J lost 6 bases; unmatched junction nucleotides: 10. The germline CDR1 and CDR2 sequences are LGHNA and YSLEER. CDR3 sequence: CASSQPLPGQGDEKLFF. CDR3 nucleotide sequence: TGCGCCAGCAGCCAACCCCTCCCGGGACAGGGAGATGAAAAACTGTTTTTT.

Only a few counts were recorded for this clone. V is TRBV7-6 and J is TRBJ1-2; tentatively, D is TRBD1 (5 bases). Germline lookup yields CDR1 SGHVS and CDR2 FNYEAQ. The CDR3 is 16 amino acids. V was trimmed by 4 bases and J by 0 bases, leaving 15 bases between them. CDR3 residues: CASSSLSTAANYGYTF. DNA for the CDR3: TGTGCCAGCAGCTCTCTATCGACAGCAGCTAACTATGGCTACACCTTC.

This sequence joins TRBV29-1 and TRBJ1-1, with TRBD1 matching 8 bases. The CDR3 contains 13 residues. Germline lookup yields CDR1 SQVTM and CDR2 ANQGSEA. The V and J ends lost 7 bases and 4 bases, in that order; junction bases with no gene match: 8. This CDR3 is CSGQGARSTEAFF. The CDR3 DNA reads as TGCAGCGGCCAGGGGGCGAGGAGCACTGAAGCTTTCTTT. Full variable domain (missing parts from reference TRBV29-1 and TRBJ1-1): SAVISQKPSRDICQRGTSLTIQCQVDSQVTMMFWYRQQPGQSLTLIATANQGSEATYESGFVIDKFPISRPNLTFSTLTVSNMSPEDSSIYLCSGQGARSTEAFFGQGTRLTVV.

V usage is TRBV19 and J usage is TRBJ1-2; maybe TRBD1 (5 bases). CDR1 is LNHDA, CDR2 SQIVND, per germline (reference sequence). The CDR3 covers 13 residues. Trimming left V 9 bases short and J 2 bases short, with 13 bases between. DNA of the CDR3: TGTGCCAGCGCACAGGTTTCGAACTATGGCTACACCTTC. Protein product: CASAQVSNYGYTF.

The chain links TRBV6-5 to TRBJ1-1; D might be TRBD1 (5 bases). CDR1 is MNHEY and CDR2 is SVGAGI in the germline V gene. V lost 0 bases to trimming and J lost 3 bases, with 11 bases between them. The CDR3 has 15 residues. CDR3 amino acids: CASSYSATVDTEAFF. The CDR3 region has the DNA TGTGCCAGCAGTTACTCCGCGACAGTGGACACTGAAGCTTTCTTT.

The rearrangement links TRBV6-5 to TRBJ2-3, with D perhaps matching TRBD2 (6 bases). This CDR3 is built from 15 residues. Germline assignment: CDR1 MNHEY and CDR2 SVGAGI. Trimming took 6 bases from V and 3 from J, leaving 16 bases between them. DNA for the CDR3: TGTGCCAGCAGCTCGGACTACCGGGGAACAGATACGCAGTATTTT. It yields the protein CASSSDYRGTDTQYF.